These 6 T cell receptor beta chains share one sample of origin, sequenced in a study of T cell responses to AZD1222 COVID-19 vaccine. Profiling relied on immunoSEQ multiplex PCR, and the TCRdb table lists in-frame clones only, not all of them. The sample has approximately 140,000 clones; about 92% are singletons. This sample comprised peripheral blood, obtained on day 0 of AZD1222 vaccination. These receptors all stem from an adult in good health.

This chain connects TRBV6-2 or TRBV6-3 to TRBJ2-6; D gene uncertain. The CDR3 runs 18 residues. From germline, CDR1 is MNHEY and CDR2 SVGEGT. With 1 base removed from V and 0 bases from J, the gap between germline ends came to 13 bases. This chain's CDR3 is CASSYWKTALSGANVLTF. CDR3 DNA sequence: TGTGCCAGCAGTTACTGGAAAACAGCCCTCTCTGGGGCCAACGTCCTGACTTTC.

The table lists this clone with a count of one. The CDR3 DNA reads as TGTGCCAGCAGCTTAAAAGGACAGGCCTACGAGCAGTACTTC. The encoded protein is CASSLKGQAYEQYF. The rearrangement uses TRBV7-2 and TRBJ2-7; 7 bases are shared with TRBD1. Germline V gene lookup returns CDR1 SGHTA and CDR2 FQGNSA. This CDR3 spans 14 amino acids. Losses at the gene ends were 2 bases for V and 2 bases for J; bases not matched to a gene: 3.

The rearrangement uses TRBV11-2 and TRBJ2-7, with no clear D. Trimming removed 5 bases from V and 5 bases from J, with 13 bases in between. Germline CDR1 and CDR2: SGHAT and FQNNGV. The length of the CDR3 is 13 residues. The CDR3 loop reads CASSPSFTDEQYF. In DNA form, the CDR3 reads TGTGCCAGCAGCCCCAGTTTTACTGACGAGCAGTACTTC.

CDR3 bases: TGTGCCAGCAGACCCCGACTAGCGGGGCTTGAGCAGTTCTTC. The encoded protein is CASRPRLAGLEQFF. The chain employs TRBV2 and TRBJ2-1; 11 nucleotides align to TRBD2. The CDR3 is made up of 14 amino acids. Germline V gene lookup returns CDR1 SNHLY and CDR2 FYNNEI. V shed 6 bases, J shed 9 bases, and the junction held 7 bases outside the gene matches. The complete variable domain, with remaining parts taken from reference TRBV2 and TRBJ2-1, reads EPEVTQTPSHQVTQMGQEVILRCVPISNHLYFYWYRQILGQKVEFLVSFYNNEISEKSEIFDDQFSVERPDGSNFTLKIRSTKLEDSAMYFCASRPRLAGLEQFFGPGTRLTVL.

This rearrangement joins TRBV19 to TRBJ2-1, with unresolved D. CDR1 LNHDA and CDR2 SQIVND come from the germline V gene (reference sequence). The CDR3 is made up of 12 amino acids. The V end was cut by 3 bases, the J end by 5 bases, with 5 bases between. The CDR3 DNA reads as TGTGCCAGTAGTATTGCCCACAATGAGCAGTTCTTC. Amino acids: CASSIAHNEQFF.

The gene calls are TRBV6-5 and TRBJ2-5; 9 nucleotides line up with TRBD1. Germline V CDR1 and CDR2: MNHEY, SVGAGI. V lost 8 bases to trimming and J lost 0 bases; unmatched junction nucleotides: 7. CDR3 length: 15 residues. The CDR3 DNA reads TGTGCCAGCGATACCGGGACAGGGTACCAAGAGACCCAGTACTTC. It specifies CASDTGTGYQETQYF.